Shown below are 30 T cell receptor beta chains from a single sample sequenced in a study of T cells in Graves' hyperthyroidism and ophthalmopathy. Authors of the study amplified TCR beta CDR3 regions from RNA transcripts. Researchers ran a first-round RT-PCR on the TCR CDR3 using the HTBI primer set. One entry per CDR3 protein, called by TCRdb with MiXCR from the multiplex PCR reads. The sample holds over 700,000 distinct CDR3 sequences, about 17% seen once. Sample: blood. Every receptor here comes from a woman aged 45-60 years with Graves' hyperthyroidism that later progressed to Graves' ophthalmopathy.

This clonotype has more than one count but fewer than ten. CDR3 bases: TGCAGTGCTAGGGACGACAGGTCTGGGGTAGCTGAAGCTTTCTTT. Translating gives CSARDDRSGVAEAFF. The rearrangement links TRBV20-1 to TRBJ1-1; D is perhaps TRBD1 (6 bases). Trimming stripped 3 bases from V and 6 bases from J, with 20 bases between. Germline V gene lookup returns CDR1 DFQATT and CDR2 SNEGSKA (reference sequence). This CDR3 has 15 amino acids.

The chain has TRBV12-3 or TRBV12-4 and TRBJ2-7; D possibly matches TRBD1 or TRBD2 (5 bases each). CDR3 size: 15 residues. Deletions cut 1 base from V and 2 bases from J, with 12 bases between. The CDR3 DNA reads as TGTGCCAGCAGTTTAGAGAGGGGAAGAACCTACGAGCAGTACTTC. Protein product: CASSLERGRTYEQYF.

The V call is TRBV20-1, the J call TRBJ1-5; no definite D call. V was pared by 6 bases and J by 3 bases, with 12 bases between. Germline V gene lookup returns CDR1 DFQATT and CDR2 SNEGSKA (reference sequence). The CDR3 totals 13 residues. As DNA, the CDR3 is TGCAGTGCCCAACCGGGCCCCAATCAGCCCCAGCATTTT. As protein: CSAQPGPNQPQHF.

This clonotype was observed many times. V usage is TRBV12-3 or TRBV12-4 and J usage is TRBJ1-1; 8 bases are a match to TRBD1. V shed 6 bases, J shed 5 bases, and the junction held 5 bases outside the gene matches. The CDR3 totals 13 residues. For the CDR3, the DNA is TGTGCCAGCAGACCTGACAGGGGTACTGAAGCTTTCTTT. Its translation: CASRPDRGTEAFF.

Ten or more counts support this clonotype. V usage is TRBV5-1 and J usage is TRBJ2-3; D is possibly TRBD1 (5 bases). The V end was cut by 4 bases, the J end by 0 bases, with 9 bases between. From germline, CDR1 is SGHRS and CDR2 YFSETQ. The CDR3 sequence is 14 residues long. CDR3 protein: CASSGQTSTDTQYF. The CDR3 region has the DNA TGCGCCAGCAGCGGACAAACTAGCACAGATACGCAGTATTTT.

This clonotype was seen ten or more times. The chain combines TRBV12-3 or TRBV12-4 with TRBJ1-1; 8 bases agree with TRBD1. This CDR3 has 13 residues. V lost 2 bases, J lost 6 bases, and 2 bases stayed unmatched. CDR3 nucleotides: TGTGCCAGCAGTTTACAGGGGGCGCCTGAAGCTTTCTTT. Its protein product is CASSLQGAPEAFF.

The chain joins TRBV19 to TRBJ1-5; D uncertain. V lost 7 bases to trimming and J lost 7 bases, with 11 bases between them. The CDR3 runs 12 residues. From germline, CDR1 is LNHDA and CDR2 SQIVND (reference sequence). The CDR3 reads CASTMSGQPQHF. For the CDR3, the DNA is TGTGCCAGTACTATGAGTGGGCAGCCCCAGCATTTT.

Concerning this clonotype: A much bigger clone sits one base away, suggesting this may be a read error. CDR3 DNA sequence: TGTGCCAGCAACCAACACTATGGTGAAGAGACCCAGTACTTC. It is translated as CASNQHYGEETQYF. This chain connects TRBV3-1 to TRBJ2-5; D uncertain. Per germline, CDR1 LGHDT and CDR2 YNNKEL (reference sequence). The CDR3 contains 14 residues.

The chain couples TRBV5-1 to TRBJ2-1; 9 bases are a match to TRBD1. Per the germline V gene, CDR1 is SGHRS and CDR2 is YFSETQ. This CDR3 has 15 amino acids. With 0 bases clipped from V and 7 bases from J, the junction kept 5 bases outside the gene matches. CDR3 sequence reads: CASSLGGQGLNEQFF. In nucleotides, the CDR3 is TGCGCCAGCAGCTTGGGGGGACAGGGTTTGAATGAGCAGTTCTTC.

This clonotype occurred many times. The rearrangement uses TRBV5-1 and TRBJ2-6; 9 positions match TRBD1. Trimming at V came to 2 bases and at J to 6 bases, leaving 3 bases not matched to a gene. The V gene's germline CDR1 is SGHRS and CDR2 YFSETQ. The CDR3 runs 15 residues. CDR3 protein: CASSLRTGVANVLTF. CDR3 in DNA: TGCGCCAGCAGCTTAAGGACAGGGGTGGCCAACGTCCTGACTTTC. The full variable domain, its missing parts supplied by reference TRBV5-1 and TRBJ2-6, is KAGVTQTPRYLIKTRGQQVTLSCSPISGHRSVSWYQQTPGQGLQFLFEYFSETQRNKGNFPGRFSGRQFSNSRSEMNVSTLELGDSALYLCASSLRTGVANVLTFGAGSRLTVL.

This clonotype was picked up many times. The genes are TRBV5-1 and TRBJ1-1; 9 positions agree with TRBD1. Unmatched junction bases numbered 5, after V lost 1 base and J lost 1 base. The CDR3 is made up of 16 amino acids. Germline-derived CDR1 and CDR2 are SGHRS and YFSETQ. The CDR3 DNA sequence: TGCGCCAGCAGCTTGTGGGACAGGGCGGGGAACACTGAAGCTTTCTTT. Protein: CASSLWDRAGNTEAFF.

This clonotype showed up just a few times. The rearrangement joins TRBV2 to TRBJ1-5; 9 bases agree with TRBD1. The germline V gene encodes CDR1 SNHLY and CDR2 FYNNEI. This CDR3 has 17 amino acids. The V and J ends lost 1 base and 1 base, in that order; junction bases with no gene match: 5. The CDR3 sequence: CASSEEGQGNSNQPQHF. The CDR3 bases are TGTGCCAGCAGTGAAGAGGGACAGGGTAACAGCAATCAGCCCCAGCATTTT.

This clonotype was found many times. The J gene is TRBJ1-4, the V gene TRBV5-1; D remains unclear. The V gene lost 2 bases and the J gene lost 1 base, with 6 bases spanning the gap. This CDR3 contains 14 residues. Germline CDR1 and CDR2: SGHRS and YFSETQ. In DNA form, the CDR3 reads TGCGCCAGCAGCTTAACCCAAACTAATGAAAAACTGTTTTTT. It encodes CASSLTQTNEKLFF.

There are many counts of this clonotype. The chain uses TRBV7-3 and TRBJ2-5, with TRBD1 as a possible D gene (6 bases). V was pared by 5 bases and J by 5 bases, with 18 bases between. Germline V gene data show CDR1 as SGHTA and CDR2 as FQGTGA. This CDR3 has 15 residues. The CDR3 nucleotides are TGTGCCAGCAGCCCCTCGACAGGTAGCTGGGAGACCCAGTACTTC. Translation: CASSPSTGSWETQYF.

This clonotype showed up many times. This rearrangement joins TRBV20-1 to TRBJ2-3; D is uncertain. Germline V CDR1 and CDR2: DFQATT, SNEGSKA (reference sequence). Trimming removed 2 bases from V and 2 bases from J, with 8 bases in between. The CDR3 runs 13 residues. CDR3 nucleotides: TGCAGTGCTAGACCCGCCCACACAGATACGCAGTATTTT. Its translation: CSARPAHTDTQYF.

The chain links TRBV20-1 to TRBJ2-7, with D perhaps matching TRBD2 (6 bases). The CDR3 length is 16 residues. CDR1 is DFQATT and CDR2 is SNEGSKA in the germline V gene (reference sequence). Trimming took 6 bases from V and 3 from J, leaving 24 bases between them. CDR3 sequence (DNA): TGCAGTGCAATCCCGGCGGATCGGGACTGGCTCTACGAGCAGTACTTC. Amino acids: CSAIPADRDWLYEQYF.

This clonotype was counted a few times. The chain has TRBV30 and TRBJ1-5, with 10 bases matching TRBD1. The germline CDR1 and CDR2 sequences are GTSNPN and SVGIG (reference sequence). The CDR3 has 16 residues. V lost 0 bases and J lost 7; bases outside the gene matches: 9. Written as DNA, the CDR3 is TGTGCCTGGAGTGTTAGGGGACAGGGGAGAGGACAGCCCCAGCATTTT. Translating it yields CAWSVRGQGRGQPQHF.

In its sample, this clonotype was seen many times. This chain links TRBV18 with TRBJ1-4; D gene unclear. V was cut by 2 bases and J by 7 bases, with 14 bases left in between. The CDR3 has 15 amino acids. The germline gives CDR1 KGHSH, CDR2 LQKENI. CDR3 coding DNA: TGTGCCAGCTCACCAGAGGGCCTGGGAGGTGAAAAACTGTTTTTT. Its translation: CASSPEGLGGEKLFF. The entire variable domain, with the rest obtained from reference TRBV18 and TRBJ1-4, is as follows: NAGVMQNPRHLVRRRGQEARLRCSPMKGHSHVYWYRQLPEEGLKFMVYLQKENIIDESGMPKERFSAEFPKEGPSILRIQQVVRGDSAAYFCASSPEGLGGEKLFFGSGTQLSVL.

Many counts were recorded for this clonotype. The rearrangement links TRBV3-1 to TRBJ2-5; 11 bases fit TRBD1. V lost 4 bases to trimming and J lost 3 bases; unmatched junction nucleotides: 1. The CDR3 is 14 residues long. From germline, CDR1 is LGHDT and CDR2 YNNKEL (reference sequence). As DNA, the CDR3 is TGTGCCAGCAGCCGGACAGGGGGCGAAGAGACCCAGTACTTC. Translation gives CASSRTGGEETQYF.

This clonotype came up many times. The rearrangement joins TRBV12-3 or TRBV12-4 to TRBJ2-1; 8 bases are shared with TRBD2. Germline trimming cut 5 bases from V and 0 bases from J; bases unmatched to any gene: 6. The CDR3 sequence is 16 residues long. CDR3 in amino acids: CASSDPGTSSYNEQFF. Here the CDR3 DNA reads TGTGCCAGCAGTGATCCCGGGACTAGCTCCTACAATGAGCAGTTCTTC.

The V and J genes are TRBV6-2 or TRBV6-3 and TRBJ2-5; possible D gene TRBD2, 6 bases. This CDR3 is built from 15 residues. Germline V CDR1 and CDR2: MNHEY, SVGEGT. V was shortened by 6 bases and J by 5 bases, with 19 bases between the two germline ends. The CDR3 coding sequence is TGTGCCAGCAGCAGAGGAGGGGTTAGTAAGGAGACCCAGTACTTC. Translating gives CASSRGGVSKETQYF.

This sequence joins TRBV3-1 and TRBJ2-3, with a possible D match to TRBD2 (6 bases). The V end lost 1 base, the J end lost 4 bases, and 12 bases lay between the germline ends. The CDR3 is 15 amino acids. Germline V gene sequence: CDR1 LGHDT, CDR2 YNNKEL (reference sequence). CDR3 coding DNA: TGTGCCAGCAGCCAAGTTAGCGGAACGGCAGATACGCAGTATTTT. This translates into CASSQVSGTADTQYF.

In its sample, this clonotype was seen a few times. The chain carries TRBV27 and TRBJ1-2; D remains unclear. With 5 bases removed from V and 4 bases from J, the gap between germline ends came to 14 bases. The CDR3 consists of 14 residues. CDR1 MNHEY and CDR2 SMNVEV come from the germline V gene (reference sequence). The CDR3 sequence: CASSQTTTGYGYTF. CDR3 bases: TGTGCCAGCAGTCAAACCACTACGGGCTATGGCTACACCTTC.

This clonotype came up once. V is TRBV5-6 and J is TRBJ2-3; D tentatively reads TRBD1 or TRBD2 (6 bases each). In germline, CDR1 is SGHDT, CDR2 YYEEEE. Trimming stripped 4 bases from V and 6 bases from J, with 21 bases between. The CDR3 contains 16 residues. CDR3 nucleotides: TGTGCCAGCAGCCCCCCGGGGGCAGGGTGGACGGATACGCAGTATTTT. Residues: CASSPPGAGWTDTQYF.

Worth noting for this clonotype: A much larger clone differs from this one at a single base, so this may be a read error. The chain has TRBV3-1 and TRBJ2-2, with a possible D match to TRBD1 (6 bases). The CDR3 consists of 14 residues. Per germline, CDR1 LGHDT and CDR2 YNNKEL (reference sequence). Trimming took off 5 bases at V and 7 bases at J, with 14 bases between the two ends. CDR3 residues: CASSTGTHIGELFF. As DNA, the CDR3 is TGTGCCAGCAGCACCGGGACACACATCGGGGAGCTGTTTTTT.

As regards this clonotype: A read error may account for a junction end that differs from germline. This chain links TRBV6-1 with TRBJ1-1; D not resolved. The CDR3 has 12 amino acids. Per germline, CDR1 MNHNS and CDR2 SASEGT. The CDR3 sequence is CASSIPDTEALF. The CDR3 region has the DNA TGTGCCAGCAGCATACCAGACACTGAAGCTCTCTTT.

A few counts support this clonotype. V is TRBV6-6 and J is TRBJ1-1; D remains unclear. From germline, CDR1 is MNHNY and CDR2 SVGAGI (reference sequence). The CDR3 is 16 amino acids. V dropped 2 bases and J dropped 3 bases, with 16 bases sitting between them. The CDR3 nucleotides are TGTGCCAGCAGTTACCTTAAAGAAGAACCCTACACTGAAGCTTTCTTT. Translation gives CASSYLKEEPYTEAFF.

This clonotype was observed a few times. CDR3 DNA sequence: TGCAGCGTAACCGGGACAACGAACACCGGGGAGCTGTTTTTT. Translated, it gives CSVTGTTNTGELFF. V and J are TRBV29-1 and TRBJ2-2; possible D gene TRBD1, 6 bases. The CDR3 sequence is 14 residues long. Trimming took 6 bases from V and 0 from J, leaving 11 bases between them. Germline values: CDR1 SQVTM, CDR2 ANQGSEA.

This clonotype showed up many times. The gene calls are TRBV9 and TRBJ2-1; 10 bases align to TRBD2. This CDR3 is built from 15 residues. The germline gives CDR1 SGDLS, CDR2 YYNGEE. V dropped 4 bases and J dropped 7; count of bases not matched to a gene: 8. The CDR3 reads CASSSGLAEYNEQFF. For the CDR3, the DNA is TGTGCCAGCAGCAGCGGACTAGCGGAGTATAATGAGCAGTTCTTC. The whole variable domain, remainder taken from reference TRBV9 and TRBJ2-1, is DSGVTQTPKHLITATGQRVTLRCSPRSGDLSVYWYQQSLDQGLQFLIQYYNGEERAKGNILERFSAQQFPDLHSELNLSSLELGDSALYFCASSSGLAEYNEQFFGPGTRLTVL.

V gene TRBV25-1 combines with J gene TRBJ1-2; D is ambiguous. This CDR3 comprises 14 residues. Trimming took 0 bases from V and 4 from J, leaving 9 bases between them. Germline CDR1 and CDR2: MGHDK and SYGVNS. This chain's CDR3 is CASSEYYLRYGYTF. The CDR3 bases are TGTGCCAGCAGTGAATATTACCTTCGCTATGGCTACACCTTC.